The clone carrying this T cell receptor beta chain has more than one count but fewer than ten. What it binds is not known. CDR1 and CDR2 from the germline V gene are SGHRS and YFSETQ. This CDR3 is 13 amino acids long. Trimming removed 6 bases at V and 4 bases at J, with 12 bases between. There was one heparinised blood draw per donor, averaging about 120 mL. CD45RO/CCR7/CD25/CD127/CD95/CD27 staining was used to isolate CD4+ naive, central memory, regulatory and stem cell-like memory cells by sorting. This sample was included in a study of beta chain features in type 1 diabetes. For the study at large: Healthy donors and patients had similar age, gender and cell yields. Findings and limits, study-wide: A moderate, significant TCRB CDR3 shortening appeared in type 1 diabetes across four CD4+ subsets. Across patients, naive, central memory and Treg TCRB repertoires exhibited apparently greater similarity than was observed across healthy donors.

cDNA synthesis used the whole RNA isolate, giving expressed TCRB sequences. The method was immunoSEQ multiplex PCR; TCRdb's version includes in-frame clones alone and lacks a portion of them. The data show around 150,000 clones, around 10% seen once. This chain uses TRBV5-1 with TRBJ2-3; perhaps TRBD2 as D (6 bases). Sequences were obtained from central memory CD4+ T cells from blood. This receptor was obtained from a man younger than 45 with type 1 diabetes. CDR3 bases: TGCGCCAGCACCCTAGCGCCAGCAGATACGCAGTATTTT. This gives the protein CASTLAPADTQYF.